The present entry profiles one TCR beta chain with its context. Germline V gives CDR1 LNHNV, CDR2 YYDKDF (reference sequence). This CDR3 is built from 15 residues. V gave up 1 base and J gave up 3 bases, with 10 bases separating them. Clones were read by immunoSEQ multiplex PCR, and TCRdb kept only the in-frame ones, dropping some. The table shows tens of thousands of clones, with around 90% occurring only once. This entry belongs to a study of OX40 agonist ivuxolimab in advanced cancers. About the research overall: Dose-escalation patients were diagnosed with hepatocellular carcinoma, melanoma, renal cell cancer or head and neck cancer.

The chain uses TRBV15 and TRBJ1-5; TRBD1 is a possible D gene (5 bases). The receptor's source is an adult with an advanced solid tumor such as melanoma, head and neck, liver or kidney cancer. This material consisted of CD4+ or CD8+ T cells sorted from blood, taken in a trial of the OX40 agonist ivuxolimab. CDR3 nucleotide sequence: TGTGCCACCAGCAGAGTGGGACCGCTCAATCAGCCCCAGCATTTT. Its protein is CATSRVGPLNQPQHF.